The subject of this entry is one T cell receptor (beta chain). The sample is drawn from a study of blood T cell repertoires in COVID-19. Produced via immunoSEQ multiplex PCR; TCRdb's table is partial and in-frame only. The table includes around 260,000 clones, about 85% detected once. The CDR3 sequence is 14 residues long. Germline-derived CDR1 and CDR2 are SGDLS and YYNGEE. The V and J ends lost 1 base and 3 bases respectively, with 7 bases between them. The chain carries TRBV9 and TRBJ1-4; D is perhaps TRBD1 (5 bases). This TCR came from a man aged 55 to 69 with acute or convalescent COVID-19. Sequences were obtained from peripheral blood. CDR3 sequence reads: CASSVQGSNEKLFF. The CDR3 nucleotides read TGTGCCAGCAGCGTACAGGGCTCTAATGAAAAACTGTTTTTT.